The present TCR beta chain was sequenced within a study of OX40 agonist ivuxolimab in advanced cancers. Study background: Recorded diagnoses for dose-escalation patients were hepatocellular carcinoma, melanoma, renal cell or head and neck cancer.

At baseline, cycle 4 day 1, and cycle 7 day 1, blood was sampled. With respect to this clone: Antigen unknown.

J was trimmed by 6 bases and V by 5 bases; bases with no gene match: 3. The CDR3 sequence is 13 residues long. CDR1 SGHTA and CDR2 FQGTGA come from the germline V gene. TCRdb's table, derived via immunoSEQ multiplex PCR, lists solely in-frame clones and lacks some. The sample consists of 75,000 to 90,000 clones, about 90% of them appearing once. Regarding the study as a whole: The antigen specificity of the peripheral T cells (those that were expanded) was not determined. Among patients with partial responses at 0.1-3.0 mg/kg, clonal expansion was among the lowest.

This TCR was recovered from an adult with an advanced solid tumor such as melanoma, head and neck, liver or kidney cancer. The gene calls are TRBV7-3 and TRBJ2-1, with 8 nucleotides matching TRBD1. The input for sequencing was CD4+ or CD8+ T cells sorted from blood, taken in a trial of the OX40 agonist ivuxolimab. The CDR3 loop is CASSRDRTNEQFF. CDR3 bases: TGTGCCAGCAGCCGGGACAGGACCAATGAGCAGTTCTTC. The full variable domain, completed using reference TRBV7-3 and TRBJ2-1, is GAGVSQTPSNKVTEKGKYVELRCDPISGHTALYWYRQSLGQGPEFLIYFQGTGAADDSGLPNDRFFAVRPEGSVSTLKIQRTERGDSAVYLCASSRDRTNEQFFGPGTRLTVL.